Shown below are 2 T cell receptor beta chains from a single sample sequenced in a study of neurological immune-mediated disorders. TCRdb analysed the 5' RACE reads with MiXCR anew, one entry per CDR3 protein. Of 77,000 or so distinct CDR3 sequences in the sample, about 9.5% were seen once. Sample: PBMCs. These receptor sequences come from a man aged 50 to 60 in good health.

This clonotype was counted many times. V is TRBV30 and J is TRBJ1-4; 9 nucleotides line up with TRBD1. This CDR3 region has 14 residues. V gave up 5 bases and J gave up 3 bases; unmatched junction bases: 4. CDR1 is GTSNPN and CDR2 is SVGIG in the germline V gene (reference sequence). The CDR3 DNA reads as TGTGCCTGGTCGGACAGGGGAGCTAATGAAAAACTGTTTTTT. Translating gives CAWSDRGANEKLFF.

This rearrangement joins TRBV20-1 to TRBJ2-5; 8 positions match TRBD2. Germline-derived CDR1 and CDR2 are DFQATT and SNEGSKA (reference sequence). V trimming: 6 bases; J trimming: 5 bases; junction bases outside the gene matches: 8. This CDR3 contains 13 residues. CDR3 residues: CSAIGLAGETQYF. CDR3 sequence (DNA): TGCAGTGCGATTGGACTAGCAGGCGAGACCCAGTACTTC.